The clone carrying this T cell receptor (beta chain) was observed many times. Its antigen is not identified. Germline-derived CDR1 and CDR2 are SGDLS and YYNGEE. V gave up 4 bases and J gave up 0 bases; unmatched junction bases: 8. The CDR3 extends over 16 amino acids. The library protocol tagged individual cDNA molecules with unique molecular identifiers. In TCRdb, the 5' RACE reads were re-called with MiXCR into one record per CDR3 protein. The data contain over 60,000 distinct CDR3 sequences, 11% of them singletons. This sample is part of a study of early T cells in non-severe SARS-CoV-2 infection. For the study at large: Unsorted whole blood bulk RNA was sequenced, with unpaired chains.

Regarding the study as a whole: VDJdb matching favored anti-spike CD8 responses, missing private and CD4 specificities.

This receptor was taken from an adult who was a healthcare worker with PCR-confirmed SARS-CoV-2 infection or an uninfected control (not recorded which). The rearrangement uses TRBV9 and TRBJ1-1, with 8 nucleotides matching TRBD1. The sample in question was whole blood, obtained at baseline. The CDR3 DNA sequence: TGTGCCAGCAGCCGAGGGCAGGGGGCTATGAACACTGAAGCTTTCTTT. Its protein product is CASSRGQGAMNTEAFF.